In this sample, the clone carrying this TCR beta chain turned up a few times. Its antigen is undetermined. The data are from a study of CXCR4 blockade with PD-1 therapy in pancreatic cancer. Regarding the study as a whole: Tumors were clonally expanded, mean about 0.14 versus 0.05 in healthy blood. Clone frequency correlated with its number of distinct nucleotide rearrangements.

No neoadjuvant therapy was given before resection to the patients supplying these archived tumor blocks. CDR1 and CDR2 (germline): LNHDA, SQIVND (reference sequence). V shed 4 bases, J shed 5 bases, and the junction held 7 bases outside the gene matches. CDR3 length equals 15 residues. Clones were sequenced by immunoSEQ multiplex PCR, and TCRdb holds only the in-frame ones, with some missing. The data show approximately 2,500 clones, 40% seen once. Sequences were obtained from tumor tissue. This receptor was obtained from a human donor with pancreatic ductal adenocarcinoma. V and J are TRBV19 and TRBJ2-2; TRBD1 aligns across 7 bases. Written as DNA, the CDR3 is TGTGCCAGTAGTAGTAAGGGGGCGAGAACCGGGGAGCTGTTTTTT. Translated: CASSSKGARTGELFF.